One and the same sample provided the 11 T cell receptor beta chains below, sequenced in a study of vaccination effects on CD4 cells after COVID-19. Their recognized antigens are unknown. TCRdb keeps only in-frame clones here, not all; method: immunoSEQ multiplex PCR. The sample has tens of thousands of clones, around 67% seen once; the top ten hold about 14%. Before sequencing, viral peptide pools were used by the ViraFEST assay to expand antigen-specific CD4+ T cells. Between days 9 and 11 of culture, CD4+ T cells were separated out. As their vaccination, participants received two doses of either BNT162b2 or mRNA-1273. This sample comprised CD4+ T cells from PBMCs cultured with HCoV-229E spike peptides, obtained after COVID-19 vaccination. The receptors were sampled from a human donor who received a COVID-19 vaccine.

The rearrangement uses TRBV5-1 and TRBJ1-4; D unclear. V was trimmed by 0 bases and J by 7 bases, leaving 10 bases between them. CDR3 length: 14 residues. The germline V gene encodes CDR1 SGHRS and CDR2 YFSETQ. Here the CDR3 reads CASSLAGIREKLFF. The CDR3 DNA is TGCGCCAGCAGCTTGGCAGGCATCCGTGAAAAACTGTTTTTT.

This sequence joins TRBV20-1 and TRBJ2-1; possible D gene TRBD2, 5 bases. Germline V gene lookup returns CDR1 DFQATT and CDR2 SNEGSKA (reference sequence). This CDR3 is 13 amino acids long. Trimming stripped 3 bases from V and 5 bases from J, with 11 bases between. The CDR3 DNA sequence: TGCAGTGCTAGTCGCGTCGGGAACAATGAGCAGTTCTTC. Its translation: CSASRVGNNEQFF.

This clone was seen once. V gene TRBV29-1 combines with J gene TRBJ2-1; D is unclear. V shed 1 base and J shed 11 bases, with 12 bases lying between them. Germline CDR1 and CDR2: SQVTM and ANQGSEA. This CDR3 is 12 amino acids long. The CDR3 reads CSVEGAGGKQFF. In nucleotides, the CDR3 is TGCAGCGTTGAAGGGGCCGGTGGCAAGCAGTTCTTC.

J is TRBJ2-5 and V is TRBV18; D unresolved. V was cut by 3 bases and J by 2 bases, with 10 bases left in between. Germline assignment: CDR1 KGHSH and CDR2 LQKENI. This CDR3 is 14 amino acids long. The CDR3 coding sequence is TGTGCCAGCTCACCTCAGGCCCAGCAAGAGACCCAGTACTTC. Translated: CASSPQAQQETQYF. Full variable domain (missing parts from reference TRBV18 and TRBJ2-5): NAGVMQNPRHLVRRRGQEARLRCSPMKGHSHVYWYRQLPEEGLKFMVYLQKENIIDESGMPKERFSAEFPKEGPSILRIQQVVRGDSAAYFCASSPQAQQETQYFGPGTRLLVL.

The chain joins TRBV3-1 (or the pseudogene TRBV3-2) to TRBJ2-7; D call uncertain. The CDR3 is 12 amino acids. V was clipped by 6 bases and J by 0 bases, with 6 bases between them. Per the germline V gene, CDR1 is LGHDT and CDR2 is YNNKEL (reference sequence). The CDR3: CASSPDSYEQYF. The CDR3 region has the DNA TGTGCCAGCAGTCCAGACTCCTACGAGCAGTACTTC.

This clone showed up just a few times. The rearrangement links TRBV20-1 to TRBJ2-3; 10 nucleotides agree with TRBD2. This CDR3 has 17 residues. V gave up 3 bases and J gave up 2 bases; unmatched junction bases: 11. CDR1 and CDR2 from the germline V gene are DFQATT and SNEGSKA (reference sequence). In DNA, the CDR3 is TGCAGTGCTAGTGGCGGCCTAGCGGGGGAATTCACAGATACGCAGTATTTT. This translates into CSASGGLAGEFTDTQYF.

The sample holds one count of this clone. The J gene is TRBJ2-6, the V gene TRBV5-8, with D unresolved. The CDR3 is 16 residues long. V lost 10 bases and J lost 0, with 17 bases in between. Germline CDR1 reads SGHTS; CDR2 reads YDEGEE. This CDR3 is CAVSALILSGANVLTF. CDR3 in DNA: TGTGCCGTCTCAGCACTGATACTCTCTGGGGCCAACGTCCTGACTTTC.

J is TRBJ1-2 and V is TRBV3-1 (or the pseudogene TRBV3-2); D is perhaps TRBD1 (6 bases). Looked up from germline, CDR1 is LGHDT and CDR2 is YNNKEL (reference sequence). The CDR3 has 14 amino acids. V shed 4 bases and J shed 7 bases, with 16 bases lying between them. The CDR3 bases are TGTGCCAGCAGCCTACAGGGTAAATTTGGTGGCTACACCTTC. Encoded protein: CASSLQGKFGGYTF.

The V gene is TRBV30, the J gene TRBJ1-2; no clear D. This CDR3 contains 10 residues. V was cut by 1 base and J by 7 bases, with 4 bases left in between. Germline V gene data show CDR1 as GTSNPN and CDR2 as SVGIG (reference sequence). CDR3 in amino acids: CAWSGGGYTF. CDR3 nucleotides: TGTGCCTGGAGTGGAGGTGGCTACACCTTC.

The chain employs TRBV11-1 and TRBJ1-1, with a tentative D call TRBD1 (5 bases). Germline V CDR1 and CDR2: SGHAT, FQDESV (reference sequence). The V end lost 0 bases, the J end lost 7 bases, and 12 bases lay between the germline ends. The CDR3 has 14 residues. In DNA form, the CDR3 reads TGTGCCAGCAGCTTAGCCAGGGCGATCGGTGAAGCTTTCTTT. Protein product: CASSLARAIGEAFF. Filled out from reference TRBV11-1 and TRBJ1-1, the complete variable domain reads EAEVAQSPRYKITEKSQAVAFWCDPISGHATLYWYRQILGQGPELLVQFQDESVVDDSQLPKDRFSAERLKGVDSTLKIQPAELGDSAMYLCASSLARAIGEAFFGQGTRLTVV.

CDR3 amino acids: CASSHGPGRSSYEQYF. In DNA form, the CDR3 reads TGTGCCAGCAGCCACGGACCCGGCAGGAGCTCCTACGAGCAGTACTTC. The chain carries TRBV5-6 and TRBJ2-7; D unresolved. The germline CDR1 and CDR2 sequences are SGHDT and YYEEEE. The CDR3 length is 16 residues. The V and J ends lost 4 bases and 0 bases respectively, with 17 bases between them.